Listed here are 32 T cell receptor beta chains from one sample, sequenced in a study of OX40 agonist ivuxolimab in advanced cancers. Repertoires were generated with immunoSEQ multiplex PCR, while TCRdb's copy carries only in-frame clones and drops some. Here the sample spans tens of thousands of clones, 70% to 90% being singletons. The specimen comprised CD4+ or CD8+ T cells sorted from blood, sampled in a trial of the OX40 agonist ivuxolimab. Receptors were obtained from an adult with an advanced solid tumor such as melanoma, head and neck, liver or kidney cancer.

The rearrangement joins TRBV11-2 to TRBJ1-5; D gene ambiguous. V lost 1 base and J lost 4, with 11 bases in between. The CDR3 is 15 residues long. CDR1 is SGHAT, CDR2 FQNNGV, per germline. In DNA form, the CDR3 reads TGTGCCAGCAGCTTAGGAGGATTCACAAATCAGCCCCAGCATTTT. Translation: CASSLGGFTNQPQHF.

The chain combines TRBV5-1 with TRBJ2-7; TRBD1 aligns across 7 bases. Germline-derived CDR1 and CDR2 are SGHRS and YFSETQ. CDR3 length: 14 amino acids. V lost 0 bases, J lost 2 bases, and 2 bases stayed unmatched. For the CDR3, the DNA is TGCGCCAGCAGCTTGGGGACAGGAACCTACGAGCAGTACTTC. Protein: CASSLGTGTYEQYF. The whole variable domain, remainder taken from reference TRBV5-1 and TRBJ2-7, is KAGVTQTPRYLIKTRGQQVTLSCSPISGHRSVSWYQQTPGQGLQFLFEYFSETQRNKGNFPGRFSGRQFSNSRSEMNVSTLELGDSALYLCASSLGTGTYEQYFGPGTRLTVT.

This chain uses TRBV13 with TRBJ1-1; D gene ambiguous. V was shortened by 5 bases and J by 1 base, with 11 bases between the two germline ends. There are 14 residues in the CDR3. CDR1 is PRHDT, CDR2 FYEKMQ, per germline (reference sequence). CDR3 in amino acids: CASSPNQWNTEAFF. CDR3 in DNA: TGTGCCAGCAGCCCAAACCAGTGGAACACTGAAGCTTTCTTT.

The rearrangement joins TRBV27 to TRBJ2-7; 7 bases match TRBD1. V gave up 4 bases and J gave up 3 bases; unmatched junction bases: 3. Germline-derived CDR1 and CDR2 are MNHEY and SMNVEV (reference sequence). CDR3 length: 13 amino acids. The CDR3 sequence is CASSSTGDYEQYF. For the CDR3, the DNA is TGTGCCAGCAGTTCCACAGGGGACTACGAGCAGTACTTC.

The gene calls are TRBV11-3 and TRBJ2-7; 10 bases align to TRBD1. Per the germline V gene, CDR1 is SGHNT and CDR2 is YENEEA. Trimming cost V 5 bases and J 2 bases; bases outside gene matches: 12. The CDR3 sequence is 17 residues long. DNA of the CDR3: TGTGCCAGCAGCCCGGCCCATAGGACAGGGGGGACCTACGAGCAGTACTTC. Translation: CASSPAHRTGGTYEQYF.

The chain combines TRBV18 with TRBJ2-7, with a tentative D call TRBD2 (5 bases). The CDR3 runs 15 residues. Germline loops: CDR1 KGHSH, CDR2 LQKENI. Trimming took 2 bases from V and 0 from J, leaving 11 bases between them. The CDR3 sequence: CASSPGLRTSYEQYF. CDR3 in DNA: TGTGCCAGCTCACCAGGACTTCGGACCTCCTACGAGCAGTACTTC.

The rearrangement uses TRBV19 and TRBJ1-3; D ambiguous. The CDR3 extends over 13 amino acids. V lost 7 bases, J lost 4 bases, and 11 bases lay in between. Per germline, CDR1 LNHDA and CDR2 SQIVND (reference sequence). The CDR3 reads CASTPPPGNTIYF. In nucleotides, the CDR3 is TGTGCCAGTACTCCCCCCCCGGGAAACACCATATATTTT.

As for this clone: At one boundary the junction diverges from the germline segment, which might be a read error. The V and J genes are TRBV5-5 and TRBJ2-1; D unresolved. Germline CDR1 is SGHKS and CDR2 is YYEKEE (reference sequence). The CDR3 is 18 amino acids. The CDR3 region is CASSPTGATLSSHNEQFF. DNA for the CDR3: TGTGCCAGCAGCCCGACGGGTGCCACCCTCTCCTCCCACAATGAGCAGTTCTTC.

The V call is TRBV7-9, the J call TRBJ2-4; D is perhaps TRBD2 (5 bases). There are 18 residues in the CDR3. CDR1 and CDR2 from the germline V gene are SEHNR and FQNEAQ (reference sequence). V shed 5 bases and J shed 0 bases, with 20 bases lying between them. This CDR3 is CASSVAAGISLAKNIQYF. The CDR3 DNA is TGTGCCAGCAGCGTCGCCGCCGGGATAAGCTTAGCCAAAAACATTCAGTACTTC.

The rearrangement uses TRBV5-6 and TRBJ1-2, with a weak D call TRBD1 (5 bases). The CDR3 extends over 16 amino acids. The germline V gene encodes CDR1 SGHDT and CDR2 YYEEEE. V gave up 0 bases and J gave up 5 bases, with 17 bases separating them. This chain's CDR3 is CASSLVGALLGYGYTF. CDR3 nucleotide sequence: TGTGCCAGCAGCTTGGTCGGGGCTCTGCTGGGTTATGGCTACACCTTC.

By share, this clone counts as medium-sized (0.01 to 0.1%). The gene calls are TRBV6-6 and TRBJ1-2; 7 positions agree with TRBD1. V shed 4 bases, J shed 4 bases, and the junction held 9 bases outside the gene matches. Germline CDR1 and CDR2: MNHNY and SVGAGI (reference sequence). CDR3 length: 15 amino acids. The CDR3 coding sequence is TGTGCCAGCAGTTCACACAGGGGACGACTCTATGGCTACACCTTC. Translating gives CASSSHRGRLYGYTF.

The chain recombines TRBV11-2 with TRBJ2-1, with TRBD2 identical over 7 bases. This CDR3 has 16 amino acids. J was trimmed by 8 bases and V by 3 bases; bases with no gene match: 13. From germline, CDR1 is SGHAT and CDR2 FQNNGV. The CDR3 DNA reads TGTGCCAGCAGCTTGTCCGTGGCGGGAGCATCCCATGAGCAGTTCTTC. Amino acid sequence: CASSLSVAGASHEQFF.

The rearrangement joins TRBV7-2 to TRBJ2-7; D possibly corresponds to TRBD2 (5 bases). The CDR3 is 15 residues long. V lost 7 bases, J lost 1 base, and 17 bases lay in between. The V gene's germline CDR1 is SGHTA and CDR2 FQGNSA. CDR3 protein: CASTVLDLGSYEQYF. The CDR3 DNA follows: TGTGCCAGCACCGTACTAGATTTGGGGTCCTACGAGCAGTACTTC.

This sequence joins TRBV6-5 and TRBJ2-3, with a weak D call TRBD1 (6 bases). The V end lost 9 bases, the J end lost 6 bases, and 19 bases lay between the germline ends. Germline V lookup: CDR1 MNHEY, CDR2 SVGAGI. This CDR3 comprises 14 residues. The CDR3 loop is CASGPGHPRDTQYF. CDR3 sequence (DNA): TGTGCCAGTGGACCGGGACACCCTCGTGATACGCAGTATTTT.

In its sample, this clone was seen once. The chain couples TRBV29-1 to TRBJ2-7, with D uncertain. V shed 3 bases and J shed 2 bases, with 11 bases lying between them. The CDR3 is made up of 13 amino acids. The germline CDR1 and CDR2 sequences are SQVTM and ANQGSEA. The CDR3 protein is CSVDGTETYEQYF. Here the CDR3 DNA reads TGCAGCGTTGACGGCACCGAAACCTACGAGCAGTACTTC.

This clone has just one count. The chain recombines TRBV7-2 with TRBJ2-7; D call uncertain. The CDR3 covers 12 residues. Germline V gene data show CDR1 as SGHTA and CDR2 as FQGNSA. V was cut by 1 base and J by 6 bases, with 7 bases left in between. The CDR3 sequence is CASSLEGIEQYF. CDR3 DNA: TGTGCCAGCAGCTTAGAGGGAATCGAGCAGTACTTC. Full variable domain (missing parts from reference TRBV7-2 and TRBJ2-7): GAGVSQSPSNKVTEKGKDVELRCDPISGHTALYWYRQSLGQGLEFLIYFQGNSAPDKSGLPSDRFSAERTGGSVSTLTIQRTQQEDSAVYLCASSLEGIEQYFGPGTRLTVT.

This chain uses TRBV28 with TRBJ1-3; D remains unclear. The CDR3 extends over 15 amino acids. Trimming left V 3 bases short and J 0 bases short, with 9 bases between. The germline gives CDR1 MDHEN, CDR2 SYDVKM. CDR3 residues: CASSFQAGSGNTIYF. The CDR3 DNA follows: TGTGCCAGCAGTTTCCAAGCCGGCTCTGGAAACACCATATATTTT.

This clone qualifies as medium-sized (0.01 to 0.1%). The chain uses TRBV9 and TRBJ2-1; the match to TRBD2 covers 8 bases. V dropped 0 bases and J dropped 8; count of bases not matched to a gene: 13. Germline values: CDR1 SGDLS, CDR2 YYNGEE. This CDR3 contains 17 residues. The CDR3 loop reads CASSVETGGPAFDEQFF. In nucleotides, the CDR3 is TGTGCCAGCAGCGTAGAAACGGGAGGGCCGGCGTTCGATGAGCAGTTCTTC.

As DNA, the CDR3 is TGTGCTAGTGGTCCCCCTCTACACTACGAGCAGTACTTC. Its protein product is CASGPPLHYEQYF. The V and J genes are TRBV12-5 and TRBJ2-7; no reliable D call. The germline gives CDR1 LGHNT, CDR2 FRNRAP. V was pared by 5 bases and J by 3 bases, with 11 bases between. CDR3 length equals 13 residues.

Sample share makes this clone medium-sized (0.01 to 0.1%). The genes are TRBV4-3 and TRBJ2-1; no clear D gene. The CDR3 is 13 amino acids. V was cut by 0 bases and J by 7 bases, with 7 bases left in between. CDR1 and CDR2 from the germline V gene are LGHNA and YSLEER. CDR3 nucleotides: TGCGCCAGCAGCCAAGATTTTCATAATGAGCAGTTCTTC. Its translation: CASSQDFHNEQFF.

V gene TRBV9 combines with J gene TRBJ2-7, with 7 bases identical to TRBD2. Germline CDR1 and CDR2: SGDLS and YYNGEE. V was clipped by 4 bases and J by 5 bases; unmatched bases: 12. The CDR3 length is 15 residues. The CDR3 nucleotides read TGTGCCAGCAGCCCGGGGAGGCTAGCGGTCCACGAGCAGTACTTC. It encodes CASSPGRLAVHEQYF.

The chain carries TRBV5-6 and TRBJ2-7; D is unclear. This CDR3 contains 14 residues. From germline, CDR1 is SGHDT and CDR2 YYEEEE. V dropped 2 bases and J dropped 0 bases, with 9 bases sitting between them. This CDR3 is CASSLGRSSYEQYF. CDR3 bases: TGTGCCAGCAGCTTAGGCCGGAGCTCCTACGAGCAGTACTTC.

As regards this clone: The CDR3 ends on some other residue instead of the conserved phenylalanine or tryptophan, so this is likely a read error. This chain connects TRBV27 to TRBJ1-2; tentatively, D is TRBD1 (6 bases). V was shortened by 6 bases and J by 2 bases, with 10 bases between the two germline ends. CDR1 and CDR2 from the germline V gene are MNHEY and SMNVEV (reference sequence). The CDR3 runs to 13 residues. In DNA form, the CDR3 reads TGTGCCAGCAGACCTACAGGGAACTATGGCTACACCCTC. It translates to CASRPTGNYGYTL.

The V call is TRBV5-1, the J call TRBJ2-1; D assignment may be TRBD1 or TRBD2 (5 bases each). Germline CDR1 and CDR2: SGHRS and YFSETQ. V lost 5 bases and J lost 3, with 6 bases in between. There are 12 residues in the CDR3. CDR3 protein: CASRGDYNEQFF. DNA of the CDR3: TGCGCCAGCAGGGGGGACTACAATGAGCAGTTCTTC.

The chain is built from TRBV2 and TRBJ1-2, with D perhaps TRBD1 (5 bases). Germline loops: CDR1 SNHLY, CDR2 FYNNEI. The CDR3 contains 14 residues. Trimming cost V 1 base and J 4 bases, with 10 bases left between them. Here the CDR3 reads CASSEDRSLYGYTF. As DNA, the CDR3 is TGTGCCAGCAGTGAAGACAGGTCGCTCTATGGCTACACCTTC.

CDR3 residues: CASSSGGQPQHF. CDR3 bases: TGTGCCAGCAGTTCGGGTGGGCAGCCCCAGCATTTT. V and J are TRBV27 and TRBJ1-5, with unresolved D. CDR1 is MNHEY and CDR2 is SMNVEV in the germline V gene (reference sequence). The CDR3 covers 12 residues. The ends were cut back, 4 bases at V and 7 bases at J, with 8 bases in the middle.

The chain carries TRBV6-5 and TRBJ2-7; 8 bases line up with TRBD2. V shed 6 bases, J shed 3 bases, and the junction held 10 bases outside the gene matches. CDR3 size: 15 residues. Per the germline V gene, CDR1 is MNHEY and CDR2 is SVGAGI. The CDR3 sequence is CASSGGDRGIYEQYF. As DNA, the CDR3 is TGTGCCAGCAGCGGGGGGGACCGGGGGATCTACGAGCAGTACTTC.

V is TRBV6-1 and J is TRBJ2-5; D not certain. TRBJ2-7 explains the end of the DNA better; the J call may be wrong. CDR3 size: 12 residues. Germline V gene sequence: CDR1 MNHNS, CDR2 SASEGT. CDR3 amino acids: CASSENQYEQYF. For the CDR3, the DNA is TGTGCCAGCAGCGAAAACCAATACGAGCAGTACTTC.

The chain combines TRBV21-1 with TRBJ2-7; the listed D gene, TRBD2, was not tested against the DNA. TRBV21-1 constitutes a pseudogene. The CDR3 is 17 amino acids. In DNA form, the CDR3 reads TGTGCCAGCAGCAAAGCGTCCCGGGGAGCCTGGGTTTACGAGCAGTACTTC. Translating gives CASSKASRGAWVYEQYF.

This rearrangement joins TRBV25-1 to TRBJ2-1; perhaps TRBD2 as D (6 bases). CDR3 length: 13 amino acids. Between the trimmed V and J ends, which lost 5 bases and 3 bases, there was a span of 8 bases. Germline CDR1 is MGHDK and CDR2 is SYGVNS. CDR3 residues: CASSRTNYNEQFF. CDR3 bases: TGTGCCAGCAGTAGGACTAACTACAATGAGCAGTTCTTC.

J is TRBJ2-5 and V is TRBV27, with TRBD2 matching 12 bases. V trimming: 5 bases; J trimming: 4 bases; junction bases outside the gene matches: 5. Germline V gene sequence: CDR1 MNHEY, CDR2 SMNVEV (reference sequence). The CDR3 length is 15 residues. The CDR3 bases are TGTGCCAGCAGTGTCCTAGCGGGAGGGGCAGAGACCCAGTACTTC. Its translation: CASSVLAGGAETQYF.

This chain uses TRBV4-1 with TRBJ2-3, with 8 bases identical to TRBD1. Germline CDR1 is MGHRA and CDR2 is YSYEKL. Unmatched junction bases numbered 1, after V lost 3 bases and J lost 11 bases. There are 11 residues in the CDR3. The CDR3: CASSQGQEQYF. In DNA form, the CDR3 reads TGCGCCAGCAGCCAGGGACAGGAGCAGTATTTT.